This TCR beta chain was observed in a study of blood T cell repertoires in COVID-19 (dated by TCRdb to the early 2020s). About the full investigation: Collaborator samples came from the United States, Italy and Spain and covered acute and convalescent phases of COVID-19. Where HLA class I and class II types were available, the types were taken from metadata supplied by the sample provider, not from assay-based typing. The dataset comprised deeply sampled blood TCRbeta repertoires from subjects exposed to, actively infected with, or recovered from COVID-19. The repertoires were released in a freely available public database intended as a resource for research on the immune response to SARS-CoV-2. The prospective study material was composed of cDNA or gDNA derived from T cells, B-cell-depleted T cells, or PBMCs. Samples came from the ongoing ImmuneRACE study (first 160 participants) plus 1,254 subjects from 6 global collaborators. The sample metadata nearly always contained a de-identified subject ID, COVID-19 status, age in years and sex. What the authors observed across the whole study: The quantity of clinical and demographic metadata differed by source and by participant and was supplied without curation.

Collaborating institutions collected whole blood in K2EDTA tubes following their own protocols. Collaborator samples were shipped for TCRbeta analysis as frozen whole blood, isolated PBMCs, or DNA extracted from either sample type. The immunoSEQ Assay, a bias-controlled multiplex PCR, was used to amplify TCRbeta CDR3 regions from genomic DNA. The study's own analysis went as follows. The number of nucleated cells in each sample was estimated from the amplification of reference gene primers within the assay. Sequence reads were collapsed and filtered to measure the absolute abundance of every unique TCRbeta CDR3 rearrangement. For each sample, productive Simpson clonality was calculated as the square root of Simpson's diversity index across productive rearrangements. Drawn from immuneACCESS, this table holds only the in-frame rearrangements with V and J called that TCRdb kept. Clones are partly lost; checked studies trace under half to an unresolved V gene and leave the rest unexplained. From that table come the V and J calls and clone size; the DNA was used to work out D and trimming. The sample table lists around 250,000 clones, around four fifths of them with a count of one. Clones ranked in the top ten supply approximately 5.4% of the sample.

This clone was recorded only once. Its antigen is unknown. No quality values exist for individual bases; no much larger clone is one base distant. This TCR came from a man at least 80 years old with acute or convalescent COVID-19. Sequencing used peripheral blood.

The CDR3 protein is CASSLYPSLRVSTDTQYF. The nucleotide sequence is TGTGCCAGCAGCTTATATCCCTCCCTCCGGGTTAGCACAGATACGCAGTATTTT. The rearranged segments are TRBV7-3 and TRBJ2-3; too little of a D gene remains to name it. From a lookup of the germline V gene, CDR1 and CDR2 are SGHTA and FQGTGA. From the cysteine up to the phenylalanine, the CDR3 has a length of 18 residues. Only the CDR3 part of the read is kept: 54 bases, read in frame from the first base. The V end loses 2 bases and the J end loses 0 bases, and a stretch of 18 bases separates them.